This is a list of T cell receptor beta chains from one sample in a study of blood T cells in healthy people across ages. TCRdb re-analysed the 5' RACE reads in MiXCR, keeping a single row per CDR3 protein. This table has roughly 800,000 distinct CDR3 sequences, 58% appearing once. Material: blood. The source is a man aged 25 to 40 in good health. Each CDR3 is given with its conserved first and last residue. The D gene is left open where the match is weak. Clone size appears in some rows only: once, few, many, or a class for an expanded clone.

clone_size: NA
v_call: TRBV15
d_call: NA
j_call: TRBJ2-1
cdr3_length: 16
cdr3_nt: TGTGCCACCAGCAGAGATGGGTCTTCCGGGAACAATGAGCAGTTCTTC
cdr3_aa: CATSRDGSSGNNEQFF

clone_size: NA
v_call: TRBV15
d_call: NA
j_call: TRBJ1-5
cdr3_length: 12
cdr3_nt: TGTGCCACCAGCAGAGATCTTGAGCCCCAGCATTTT
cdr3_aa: CATSRDLEPQHF

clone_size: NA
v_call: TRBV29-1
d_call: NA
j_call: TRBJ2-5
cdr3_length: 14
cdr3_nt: TGCAGCGTTGAAGAGGCGGGTTCAGTTTCAGAGCAGTACTTC
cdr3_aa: CSVEEAGSVSEQYF

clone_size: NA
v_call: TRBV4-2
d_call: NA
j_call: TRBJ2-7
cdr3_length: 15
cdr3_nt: TGTGCCAGCAGCCAAGATCCCACGGGGGACTACGAGCAGTACTTC
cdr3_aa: CASSQDPTGDYEQYF

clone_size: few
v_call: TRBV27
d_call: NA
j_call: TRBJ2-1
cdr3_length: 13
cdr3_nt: TGTGCCAGCAGACTCCTCTTAGGGGGTGAGCAGTTCTTC
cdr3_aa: CASRLLLGGEQFF

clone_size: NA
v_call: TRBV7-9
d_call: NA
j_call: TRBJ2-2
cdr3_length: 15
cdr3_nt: TGTGCCAGCAGTCTTTGGGGGAAGGACACCGGGGAGCTGTTTTTT
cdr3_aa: CASSLWGKDTGELFF

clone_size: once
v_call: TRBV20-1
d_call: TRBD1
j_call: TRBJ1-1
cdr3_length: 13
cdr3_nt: TGCAGTGCTCGAACAGGGGAGTACACTGAAGCTTTCTTT
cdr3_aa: CSARTGEYTEAFF

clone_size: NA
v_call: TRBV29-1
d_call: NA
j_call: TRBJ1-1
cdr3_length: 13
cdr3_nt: TGCAGCGTGGGCCGAACGTGGAACACTGAAGCTTTCTTT
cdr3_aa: CSVGRTWNTEAFF

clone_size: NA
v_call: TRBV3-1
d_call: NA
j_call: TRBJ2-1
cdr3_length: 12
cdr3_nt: TGTGCCAGCAGCCCCAGAGCCCCCGAGCAGTTCTTC
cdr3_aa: CASSPRAPEQFF

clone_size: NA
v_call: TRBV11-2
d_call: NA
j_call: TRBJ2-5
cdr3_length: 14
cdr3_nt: TGTGCCAGCAGTGTTGTTGACAGCAAAGAGACCCAGTACTTC
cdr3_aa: CASSVVDSKETQYF

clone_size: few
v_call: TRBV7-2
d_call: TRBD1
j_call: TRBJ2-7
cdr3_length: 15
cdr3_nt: TGTGCCAGCAGATATCAGGGGGCCACGGGATACGAGCAGTACTTC
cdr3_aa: CASRYQGATGYEQYF

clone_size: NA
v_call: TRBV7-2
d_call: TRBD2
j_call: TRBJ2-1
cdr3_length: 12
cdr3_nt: TGTGCCAGCAGCTTAATGGGGGGGGAGCAGTTCTTC
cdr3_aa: CASSLMGGEQFF

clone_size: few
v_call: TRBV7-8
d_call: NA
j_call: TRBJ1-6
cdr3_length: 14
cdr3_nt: TGTGCCAGCAGCCCCGCCCGCGGCGGTTCACCCCTCCACTTT
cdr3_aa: CASSPARGGSPLHF

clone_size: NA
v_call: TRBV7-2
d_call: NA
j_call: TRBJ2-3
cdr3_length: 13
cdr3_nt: TGTGCCAGCAGCTTAAATGCTTGGGATACGCAGTATTTT
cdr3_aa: CASSLNAWDTQYF

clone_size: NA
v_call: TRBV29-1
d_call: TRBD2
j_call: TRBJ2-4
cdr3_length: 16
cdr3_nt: TGCAGCGTTGAAGATCTGGCGGGGGGTTCGGTTGGTGAGCAGTACTTC
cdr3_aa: CSVEDLAGGSVGEQYF

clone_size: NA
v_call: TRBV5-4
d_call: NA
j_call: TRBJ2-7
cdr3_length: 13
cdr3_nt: TGTGCCAGCAGCTTGGGGGACAACTACGAGCAGTACTTC
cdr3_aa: CASSLGDNYEQYF

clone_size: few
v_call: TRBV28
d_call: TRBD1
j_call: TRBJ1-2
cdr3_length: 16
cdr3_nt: TGTGCCAGCAGTACCCACCGGGACAGGGCGGACTATGGCTACACCTTC
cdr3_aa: CASSTHRDRADYGYTF

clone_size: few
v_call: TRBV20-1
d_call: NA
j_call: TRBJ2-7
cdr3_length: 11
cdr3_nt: TGCAGTCTTCAGAGCTCCTACGAGCAGTACTTC
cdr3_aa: CSLQSSYEQYF

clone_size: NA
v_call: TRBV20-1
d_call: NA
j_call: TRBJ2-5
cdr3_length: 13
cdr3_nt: TGCAGTGCTGCCGTAGCCTACGAGGATGAGCAGTACTTC
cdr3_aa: CSAAVAYEDEQYF

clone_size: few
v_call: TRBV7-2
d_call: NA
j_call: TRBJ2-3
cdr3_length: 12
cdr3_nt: TGTGCCAGCAGCCAGCCACGTGATACGCAGTATTTT
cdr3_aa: CASSQPRDTQYF

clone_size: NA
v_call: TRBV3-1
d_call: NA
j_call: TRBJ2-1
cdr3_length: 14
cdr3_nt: TGTGCCAGCAGCCAAGGGACTCTAAACAATGAGCAGTTCTTC
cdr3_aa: CASSQGTLNNEQFF

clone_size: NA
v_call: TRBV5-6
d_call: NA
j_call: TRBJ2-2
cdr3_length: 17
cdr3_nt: TGTGCCAGCAGCTTGGGTCCGCCAGGGGGGGAAAACCGGGAGCTGTTTTTT
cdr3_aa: CASSLGPPGGENRELFF

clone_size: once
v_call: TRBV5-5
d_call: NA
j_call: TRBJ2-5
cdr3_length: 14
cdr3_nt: TGTGCCAGCAGCTTCACAGCGTACCAAGAGACCCAGTACTTC
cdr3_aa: CASSFTAYQETQYF

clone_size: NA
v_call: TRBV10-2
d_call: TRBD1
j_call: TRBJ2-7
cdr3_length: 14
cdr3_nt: TGCGCCAGCAGTTGGGGACAGGAGGACTACGAGCAGTACTTC
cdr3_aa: CASSWGQEDYEQYF

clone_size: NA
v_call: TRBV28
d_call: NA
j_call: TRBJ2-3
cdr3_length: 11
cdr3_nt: TGTGCCAGCAGTTTTAATGTTAGGCAGTATTTT
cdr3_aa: CASSFNVRQYF

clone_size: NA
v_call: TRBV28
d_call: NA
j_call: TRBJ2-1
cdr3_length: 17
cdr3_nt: TGTGCCAGCAGCGACTGGAAGGGAGAACACATTTACAATGAGCAGTTCTTC
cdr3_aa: CASSDWKGEHIYNEQFF

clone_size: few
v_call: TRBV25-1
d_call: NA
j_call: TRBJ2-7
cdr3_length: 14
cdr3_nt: TGTGCCAGCAGTGACCCGGACGGCCGTCACGAGCAGTACTTC
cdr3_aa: CASSDPDGRHEQYF

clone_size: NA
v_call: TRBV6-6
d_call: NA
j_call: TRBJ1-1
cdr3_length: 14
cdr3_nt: TGTGCCAGCAGTTACCTTTCTAGGAACACTGAAGCTTTCTTT
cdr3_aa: CASSYLSRNTEAFF

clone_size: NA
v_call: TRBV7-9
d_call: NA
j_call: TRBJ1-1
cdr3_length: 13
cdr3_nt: TGTGCCAGCAGCTTTAACCCAGACGGTGAAGCTTTCTTT
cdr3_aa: CASSFNPDGEAFF